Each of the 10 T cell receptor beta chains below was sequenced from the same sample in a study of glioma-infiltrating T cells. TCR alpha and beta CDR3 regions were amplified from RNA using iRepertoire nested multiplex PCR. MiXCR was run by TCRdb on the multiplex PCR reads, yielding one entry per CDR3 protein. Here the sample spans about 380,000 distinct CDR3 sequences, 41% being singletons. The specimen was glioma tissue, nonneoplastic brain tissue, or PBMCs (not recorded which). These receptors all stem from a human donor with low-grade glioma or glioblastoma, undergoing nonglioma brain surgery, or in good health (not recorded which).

Here the CDR3 reads CASSLARDQYF. The CDR3 bases are TGTGCCAGCAGCTTAGCCCGGGACCAGTACTTC. The chain has TRBV7-2 and TRBJ2-5, with a possible D match to TRBD2 (5 bases). V lost 0 bases and J 10 bases, leaving 6 bases between the germline ends. This CDR3 region has 11 residues. The germline gives CDR1 SGHTA, CDR2 FQGNSA.

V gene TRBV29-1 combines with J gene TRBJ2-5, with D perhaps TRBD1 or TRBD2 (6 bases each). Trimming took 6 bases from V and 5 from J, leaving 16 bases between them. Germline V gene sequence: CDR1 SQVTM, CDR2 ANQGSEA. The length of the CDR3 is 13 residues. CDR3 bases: TGCAGCGTGGCGGCTAACGGGGGCGAGACCCAGTACTTC. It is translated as CSVAANGGETQYF.

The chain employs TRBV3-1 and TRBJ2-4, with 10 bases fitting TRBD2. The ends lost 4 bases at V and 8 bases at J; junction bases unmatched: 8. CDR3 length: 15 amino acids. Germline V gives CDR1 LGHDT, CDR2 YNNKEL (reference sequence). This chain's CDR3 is CASSPQVAGGHIQYF. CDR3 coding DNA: TGTGCCAGCAGCCCTCAGGTAGCGGGAGGACACATTCAGTACTTC.

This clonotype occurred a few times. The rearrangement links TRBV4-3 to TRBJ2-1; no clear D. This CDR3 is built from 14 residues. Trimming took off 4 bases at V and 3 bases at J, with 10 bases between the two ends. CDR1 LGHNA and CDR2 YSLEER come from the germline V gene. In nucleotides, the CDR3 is TGCGCCAGCAGCCCTGGGATGGGCTACAATGAGCAGTTCTTC. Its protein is CASSPGMGYNEQFF.

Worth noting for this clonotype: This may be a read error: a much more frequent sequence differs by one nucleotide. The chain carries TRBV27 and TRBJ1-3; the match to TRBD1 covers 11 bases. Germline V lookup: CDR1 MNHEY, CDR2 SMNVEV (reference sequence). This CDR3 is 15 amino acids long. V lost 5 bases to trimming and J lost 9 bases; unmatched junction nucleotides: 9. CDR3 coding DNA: TGTGCCAGCAGTGAATGGACAGGGGGCTTAGGCACCATATATTTT. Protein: CASSEWTGGLGTIYF.

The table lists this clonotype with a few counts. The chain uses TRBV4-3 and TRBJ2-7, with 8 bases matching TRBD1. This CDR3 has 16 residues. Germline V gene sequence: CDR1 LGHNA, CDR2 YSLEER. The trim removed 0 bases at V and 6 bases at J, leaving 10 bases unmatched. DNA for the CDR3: TGCGCCAGCAGCCAAGAGTTCGGGACAGGAGCTGGCGAGCAGTACTTC. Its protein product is CASSQEFGTGAGEQYF.

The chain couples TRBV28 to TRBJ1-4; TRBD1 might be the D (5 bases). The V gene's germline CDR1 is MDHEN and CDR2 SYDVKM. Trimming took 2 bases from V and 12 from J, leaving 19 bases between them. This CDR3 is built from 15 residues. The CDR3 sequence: CASSLSRATNEELFF. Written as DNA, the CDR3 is TGTGCCAGCAGTTTAAGCAGGGCAACTAACGAAGAACTGTTTTTT.

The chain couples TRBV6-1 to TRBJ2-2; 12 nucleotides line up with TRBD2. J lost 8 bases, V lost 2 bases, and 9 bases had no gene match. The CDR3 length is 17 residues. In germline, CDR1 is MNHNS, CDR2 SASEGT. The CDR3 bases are TGTGCCAGCAGTGAATTATTGCGACTAGCGGGAGCTGGGGAGCTGTTTTTT. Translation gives CASSELLRLAGAGELFF.

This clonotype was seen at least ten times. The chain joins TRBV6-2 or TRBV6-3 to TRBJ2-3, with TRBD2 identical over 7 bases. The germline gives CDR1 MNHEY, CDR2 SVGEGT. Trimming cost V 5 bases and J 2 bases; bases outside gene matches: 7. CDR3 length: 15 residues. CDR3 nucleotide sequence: TGTGCCAGCAGTACCGGGACTACTAACACAGATACGCAGTATTTT. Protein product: CASSTGTTNTDTQYF.

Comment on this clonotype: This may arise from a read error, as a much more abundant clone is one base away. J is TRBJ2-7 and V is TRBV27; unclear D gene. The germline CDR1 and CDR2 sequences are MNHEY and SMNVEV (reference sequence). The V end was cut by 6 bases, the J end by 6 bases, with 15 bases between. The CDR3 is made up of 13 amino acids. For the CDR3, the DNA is TGTGCCAGCAGCGACTGTCAGGATGCCGAGCAGTACTTC. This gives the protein CASSDCQDAEQYF.